The present T cell receptor (beta chain) was sequenced within a study of blood T cell repertoires in COVID-19. Study-wide background: The United States, Italy and Spain provided the acute and convalescent COVID-19 samples. Sources were T cells, B-cell-depleted T cells, or PBMCs; the material itself was cDNA or gDNA.

The germline V gene has CDR1 MNHEY and CDR2 SMNVEV (reference sequence). V was clipped by 0 bases and J by 6 bases, with 26 bases between them. The CDR3 is 19 amino acids. The authors' processing: Reference gene primer amplification yielded estimated nucleated cell counts. Libraries were prepared by immunoSEQ multiplex PCR; TCRdb keeps only in-frame clonotypes and omits some of them. V and J calls and clone size are copied from that table; D and trimming were computed from the DNA. The data contain around 230,000 clones, approximately 88% of them singletons. The rearrangement uses TRBV27 and TRBJ1-2; D call uncertain. This sequence was found in a man aged 18 to 29 with acute COVID-19. Sequences were obtained from PBMCs or T cells enriched from blood (not recorded which). The CDR3 reads CASSLSRDQGKERGHGYTF. CDR3 bases: TGTGCCAGCAGTTTATCGCGGGATCAAGGGAAGGAGCGGGGTCATGGCTACACCTTC.